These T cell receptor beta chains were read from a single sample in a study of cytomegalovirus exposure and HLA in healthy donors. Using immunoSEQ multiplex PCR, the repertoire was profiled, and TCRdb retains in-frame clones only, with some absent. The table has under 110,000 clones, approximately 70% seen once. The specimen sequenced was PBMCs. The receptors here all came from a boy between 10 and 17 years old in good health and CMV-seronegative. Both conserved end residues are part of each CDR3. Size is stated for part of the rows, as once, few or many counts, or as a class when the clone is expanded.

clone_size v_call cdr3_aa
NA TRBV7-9 CASRKDSSNQPQHF
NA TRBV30 CAWSVSRRGTEAFF
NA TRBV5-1 CASSLGLGTREETQYF
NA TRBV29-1 CSVAPRLAYEQFF
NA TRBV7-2 CASSLDGTGVGETQYF
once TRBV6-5 CASSSQGRTNEKLFF
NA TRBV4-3 CASSQTGARETQYF
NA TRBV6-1 CASSRTLQETQYF
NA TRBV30 CARSRGVGEKLFF
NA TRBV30 CACSGQGRYNEQFF
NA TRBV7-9 CASSSEVDNYGYTF
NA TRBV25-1 CASSETTGWGTEAFF
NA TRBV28 CASSRDSRSGNTIYF
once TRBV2 CASSETSGVRAFF
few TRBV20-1 CSAIDRAEAFF
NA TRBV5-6 CASSPKGRAGDEQFF
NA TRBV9 CASSVEKGLNTEAFF
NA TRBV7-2 CASSTFPKETQYF
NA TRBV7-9 CASSLPQDRAHEQYF
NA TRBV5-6 CASSIQGVGSPLHF
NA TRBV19 CASSLRTGHEGYTF
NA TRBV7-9 CASSLGQGGDYGYTF
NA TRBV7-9 CASSPAQTLNYEQYF
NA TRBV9 CASSGGDSNTEAFF
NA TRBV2 CASRPGLAVYNEQFF
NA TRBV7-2 CASSSQGGDENEQFF
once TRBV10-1 CASSPLGSGNTIYF
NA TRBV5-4 CASSLEGSGGPTF
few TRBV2 CASSERGRDGGQPQHF
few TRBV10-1 CASSEGGTVETQYF
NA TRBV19 CASSKRRGNTEAFF
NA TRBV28 CASRGQGAGEQYF
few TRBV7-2 CASSRDFTDTQYF
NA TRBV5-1 CASSLADSLTYEQYF
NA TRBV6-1 CASSGQGADLPQHF
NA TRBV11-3 CASSLGGGAYEQYF
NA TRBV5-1 CASSHQGEETQYF
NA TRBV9 CASSVVGGNFYNEQFF
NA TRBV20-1 CSAHGLRNTF
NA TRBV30 CAWMSFIQETQYF
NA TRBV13 CASSSGTVGEAFF
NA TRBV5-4 CASSGTGQGNYGYTF
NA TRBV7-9 CASSLASARGPHGYTF
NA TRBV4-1 CASSQDLRVETQYF
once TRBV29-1 CSVMRDRQETQYF
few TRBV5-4 CASSSLAGSTGELFF
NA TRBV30 CAWSVRQGLGSPLHF
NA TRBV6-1 CASILSGDSYNEQFF
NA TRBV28 CASSTGASWGYTF
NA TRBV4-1 CASSQGIPAGRTGELFF
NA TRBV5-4 CASRKAGVGSPLHF
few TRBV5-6 CASSSTYEAFF
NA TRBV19 CASSIDLWTKDDYGYTF
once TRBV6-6 CASSSRQGGYGYTF
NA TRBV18 CASSPSGTGGATGELFF